This entry describes one T cell receptor (beta chain). This CDR3 is 15 amino acids long. The germline V gene has CDR1 SNHLY and CDR2 FYNNEI. V was clipped by 6 bases and J by 3 bases; unmatched bases: 9. This sample stems from a study of tumor-infiltrating lymphocytes in primary liver carcinoma. Turning to the study itself: All patients, whether men or women, fell within 30 to 69 years of age. Tumors measured about 4.2 to 11 cm and were stage T1-T3 N0M0.

Germline DNA was also extracted, and blood RNA derived from unsorted whole blood. Priming with a constant-region primer yielded TCR beta cDNA from about 480 ng total RNA. Employing slightly modified ARM-PCR, three nested multiplex PCR rounds were run, and these gave rise to the TCR beta libraries. A C-beta reverse primer was combined with TRBV1-TRBV30 forward primers in the first two PCR rounds, and each round had around 10 cycles. TCRdb analysed the multiplex PCR reads with MiXCR anew, one entry per CDR3 protein. The sample has fewer than 250,000 distinct CDR3 sequences, roughly 61% seen once. Sequenced material: peripheral blood. The chain couples TRBV2 to TRBJ2-7; 9 nucleotides align to TRBD1. The sequence came from a woman aged 60 to 75 with primary liver carcinoma and hepatitis B virus infection. The CDR3 bases are TGTGCCAGCAGACGGTACGGGACAGGGATCTACGAGCAGTACTTC. As protein: CASRRYGTGIYEQYF. The full variable domain, its missing parts supplied by reference TRBV2 and TRBJ2-7, is EPEVTQTPSHQVTQMGQEVILRCVPISNHLYFYWYRQILGQKVEFLVSFYNNEISEKSEIFDDQFSVERPDGSNFTLKIRSTKLEDSAMYFCASRRYGTGIYEQYFGPGTRLTVT.